The clone carrying this TCR beta chain was picked up a small number of times. Its antigen is currently unknown. The authors extracted RNA and reverse transcribed it into cDNA as the sequencing template. The repertoire was sequenced with immunoSEQ multiplex PCR; TCRdb's copy has only in-frame clones and lacks some. The sample holds a few hundred thousand clones, under 80% seen once. The sample originates from a study of CD8+ T cells in alopecia areata. The overall study: In an open-label trial, patients got 5 to 10 mg tofacitinib twice daily. Findings of the study overall: Greater clonality was observed in lesional scalp samples, especially alopecia totalis/universalis, versus normal scalp.

This CDR3 has 16 amino acids. Trimming pared 2 bases from V and 5 bases from J, leaving 18 bases between. CDR1 SGHTA and CDR2 FQGNSA come from the germline V gene. The investigators collected lesional scalp punch biopsies and peripheral blood from alopecia areata patients. Sorting separated CD4+ and CD8+ T cells out of PBMCs. The sequence derives from a human donor with alopecia areata. This chain uses TRBV7-2 with TRBJ1-2, with D maybe TRBD1 (6 bases). The starting material was CD4+ T cells sorted from blood, obtained at week 0. CDR3 bases: TGTGCCAGCAGCTTATTCCCGCGACAGGTCAATTATGGCTACACCTTC. Amino acids: CASSLFPRQVNYGYTF.